This is a list of T cell receptor beta chains from one sample in a study of T-cell memory formation after mild COVID-19. MiXCR was run by TCRdb on the 5' RACE reads, yielding one entry per CDR3 protein. Here the sample spans almost 550,000 distinct CDR3 sequences, 20% being singletons. The specimen was PBMCs or a T cell subset sorted from them (not recorded which). Every receptor here comes from an adult woman who had mild COVID-19 (a few samples of this study predate the infection). Cell type and time point are not known. Each CDR3 is given with its conserved first and last residue.

>TRBV6-2/TRBV6-3
CASSYVAGGADTQYF
>TRBV12-3/TRBV12-4
CASIIPGRTTEAFF
>TRBV12-5
CASSLVQGRNTEAFF
>TRBV19
CASSIFESSEAFF
>TRBV15
CATSRPLGPRGEDTQYF
>TRBV7-2
CASSPLTGVNTEAFF
>TRBV6-5
CASRPLAGVKVYEQFF
>TRBV9
CASSSMGASSYNEQFF
>TRBV12-3/TRBV12-4
CASRRDRGRTEAFF
>TRBV7-2
CASSSTNEQFF
>TRBV6-2/TRBV6-3
CASSYAQSRGSVSSTDTQYF
>TRBV4-3
CASSPIPVADTQYF
>TRBV4-1
CASSFQGFGTGELFF
>TRBV5-1
CASSDERAGGSYNSPLHF
>TRBV12-5
CASGLADGAYGYTF
>TRBV10-3
CAISAVGSGTYEQYF
>TRBV30
CAWRGLAAKETQYF
>TRBV5-1
CASSLDQQGLGEQYF
>TRBV11-2
CASSLENGAEHGYTF
>TRBV5-1
CASSLGVYTGELFF
>TRBV7-8
CASSATSFVGQDSNQPQHF
>TRBV12-3/TRBV12-4
CASSWFRADTEAFF
>TRBV5-1
CASTSGTLNNEQFF
>TRBV4-1
CASSQDPLRTHTTEQYF
>TRBV3-1
CASSQAIMEGQGYYNEQFF
>TRBV20-1
CSARQGLGDEKLFF
>TRBV3-1
CASSHGSASPKAFF
>TRBV20-1
CSARDPRHNYGYTF
>TRBV7-3
CASSFLAGGTYNEQFF
>TRBV19
CASSMLTTASSYEQYF
>TRBV5-1
CASSWDSRREQYF
>TRBV7-6
CASSLAATGYNEQFF
>TRBV12-3/TRBV12-4
CARSGMGTGNSPLHF
>TRBV12-3/TRBV12-4
CASSLMVAGTGELFF
>TRBV14
CASRQSANYGYTF
>TRBV6-2/TRBV6-3
CASRPPGTELTEQYF
>TRBV6-1
CASSVQEGFLAGEQYF